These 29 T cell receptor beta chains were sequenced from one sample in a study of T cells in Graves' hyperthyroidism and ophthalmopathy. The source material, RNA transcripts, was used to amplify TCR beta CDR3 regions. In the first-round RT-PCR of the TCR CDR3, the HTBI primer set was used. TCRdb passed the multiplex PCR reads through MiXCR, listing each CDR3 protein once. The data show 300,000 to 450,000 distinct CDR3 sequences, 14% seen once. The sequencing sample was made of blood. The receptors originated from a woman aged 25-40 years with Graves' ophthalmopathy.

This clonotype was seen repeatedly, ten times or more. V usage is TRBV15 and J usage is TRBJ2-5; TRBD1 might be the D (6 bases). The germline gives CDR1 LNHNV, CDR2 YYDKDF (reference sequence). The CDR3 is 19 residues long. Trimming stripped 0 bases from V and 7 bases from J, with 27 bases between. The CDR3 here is CATSRDLSDSSGLVGTQYF. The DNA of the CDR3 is TGTGCCACCAGCAGAGATCTCTCGGACAGCTCAGGACTCGTTGGGACCCAGTACTTC.

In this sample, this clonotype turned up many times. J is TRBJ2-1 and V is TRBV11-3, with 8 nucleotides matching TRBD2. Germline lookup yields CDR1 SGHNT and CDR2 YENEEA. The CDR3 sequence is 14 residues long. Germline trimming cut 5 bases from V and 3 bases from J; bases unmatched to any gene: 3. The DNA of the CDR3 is TGTGCCAGCAGCCCCGGGGGGGACTACAATGAGCAGTTCTTC. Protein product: CASSPGGDYNEQFF.

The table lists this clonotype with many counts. CDR3 bases: TGTGCCAGCAGGGACAGTCTTGCGGGCTACACCTTC. This encodes CASRDSLAGYTF. The V and J genes are TRBV2 and TRBJ1-2; D is perhaps TRBD1 (6 bases). V was trimmed by 6 bases and J by 8 bases, leaving 13 bases between them. Germline CDR1 reads SNHLY; CDR2 reads FYNNEI. The CDR3 is made up of 12 amino acids.

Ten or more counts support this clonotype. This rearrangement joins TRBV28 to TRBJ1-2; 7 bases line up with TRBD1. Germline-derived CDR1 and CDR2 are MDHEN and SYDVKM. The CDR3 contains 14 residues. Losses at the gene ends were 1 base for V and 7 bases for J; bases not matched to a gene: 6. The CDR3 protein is CASSLYGTVFGYTF. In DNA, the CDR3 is TGTGCCAGCAGTTTATATGGGACAGTCTTTGGCTACACCTTC.

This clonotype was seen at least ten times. The CDR3 DNA sequence: TGTGCCATCAGGAGGGACAGTTACGAGCAGTACTTC. Translated, it gives CAIRRDSYEQYF. This chain joins TRBV10-3 and TRBJ2-7, with 7 positions matching TRBD1. V shed 6 bases and J 4 bases; nucleotides not matched to a gene: 3. Germline values: CDR1 ENHRY, CDR2 SYGVKD. This CDR3 comprises 12 residues.

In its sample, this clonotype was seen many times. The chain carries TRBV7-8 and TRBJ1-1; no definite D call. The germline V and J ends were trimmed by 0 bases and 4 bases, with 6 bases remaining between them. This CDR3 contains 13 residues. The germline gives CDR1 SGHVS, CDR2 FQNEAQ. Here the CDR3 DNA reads TGTGCCAGCAGCTTAGCGATTGGCACTGAAGCTTTCTTT. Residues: CASSLAIGTEAFF.

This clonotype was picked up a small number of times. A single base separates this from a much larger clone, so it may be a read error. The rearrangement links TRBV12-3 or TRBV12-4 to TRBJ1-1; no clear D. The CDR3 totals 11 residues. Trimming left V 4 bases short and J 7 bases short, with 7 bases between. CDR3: CASSSIGEAFF. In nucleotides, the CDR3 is TGTGCCAGCAGTTCTATTGGTGAAGCTTTCTTT.

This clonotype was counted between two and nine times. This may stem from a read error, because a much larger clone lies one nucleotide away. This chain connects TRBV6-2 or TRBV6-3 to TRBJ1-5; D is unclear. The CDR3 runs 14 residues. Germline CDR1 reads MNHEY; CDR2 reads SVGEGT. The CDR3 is CTSEDGVGNQPQHF. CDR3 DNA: TGTACCAGCGAGGACGGAGTTGGCAATCAGCCCCAGCATTTT.

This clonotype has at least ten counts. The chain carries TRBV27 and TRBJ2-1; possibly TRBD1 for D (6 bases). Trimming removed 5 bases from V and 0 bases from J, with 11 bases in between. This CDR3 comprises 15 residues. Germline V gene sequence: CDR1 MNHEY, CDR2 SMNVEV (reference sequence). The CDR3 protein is CASSHDRSSYNEQFF. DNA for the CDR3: TGTGCCAGCAGTCACGACAGGAGCTCCTACAATGAGCAGTTCTTC.

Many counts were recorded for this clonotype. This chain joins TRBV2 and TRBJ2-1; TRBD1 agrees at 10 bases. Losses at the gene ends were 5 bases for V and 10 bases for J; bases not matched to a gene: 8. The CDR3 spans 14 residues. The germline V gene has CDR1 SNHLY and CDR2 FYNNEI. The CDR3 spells CASSRQGARIEQFF. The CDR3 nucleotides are TGTGCCAGCAGTCGACAGGGGGCCCGAATAGAGCAGTTCTTC. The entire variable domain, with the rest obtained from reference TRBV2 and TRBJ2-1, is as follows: EPEVTQTPSHQVTQMGQEVILRCVPISNHLYFYWYRQILGQKVEFLVSFYNNEISEKSEIFDDQFSVERPDGSNFTLKIRSTKLEDSAMYFCASSRQGARIEQFFGPGTRLTVL.

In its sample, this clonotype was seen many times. CDR3 nucleotides: TGTGCCAGCAGTTTAGTACAGTCCCACGAGCAGTACTTC. Its translation is CASSLVQSHEQYF. The rearrangement joins TRBV27 to TRBJ2-7; D gene uncertain. This CDR3 spans 13 amino acids. V lost 2 bases and J lost 5, with 10 bases in between. Germline CDR1 is MNHEY and CDR2 is SMNVEV (reference sequence).

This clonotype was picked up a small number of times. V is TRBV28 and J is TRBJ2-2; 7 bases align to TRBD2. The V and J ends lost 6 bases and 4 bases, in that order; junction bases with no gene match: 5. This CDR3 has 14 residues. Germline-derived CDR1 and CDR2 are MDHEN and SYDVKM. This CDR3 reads CASRITSATGELFF. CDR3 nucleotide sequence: TGTGCCAGCAGAATCACTAGCGCCACCGGGGAGCTGTTTTTT.

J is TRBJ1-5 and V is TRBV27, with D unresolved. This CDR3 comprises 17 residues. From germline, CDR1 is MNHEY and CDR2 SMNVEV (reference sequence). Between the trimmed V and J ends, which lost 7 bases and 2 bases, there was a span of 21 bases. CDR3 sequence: CASTASHWDGGNQPQHF. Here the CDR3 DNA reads TGTGCCAGCACAGCCTCCCACTGGGATGGTGGCAATCAGCCCCAGCATTTT.

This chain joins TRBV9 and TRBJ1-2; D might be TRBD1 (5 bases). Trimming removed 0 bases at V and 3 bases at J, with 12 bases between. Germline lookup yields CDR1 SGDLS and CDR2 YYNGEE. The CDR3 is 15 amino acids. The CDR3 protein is CASSVDDRDYYGYTF. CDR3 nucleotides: TGTGCCAGCAGCGTAGATGATCGGGACTACTATGGCTACACCTTC.

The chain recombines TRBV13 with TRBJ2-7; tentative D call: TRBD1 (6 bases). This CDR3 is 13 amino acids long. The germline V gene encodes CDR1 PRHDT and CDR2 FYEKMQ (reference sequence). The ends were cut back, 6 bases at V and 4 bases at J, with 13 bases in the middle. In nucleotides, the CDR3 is TGTGCCAGCAGTATTGAAGGGGGATACGAGCAGTACTTC. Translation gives CASSIEGGYEQYF.

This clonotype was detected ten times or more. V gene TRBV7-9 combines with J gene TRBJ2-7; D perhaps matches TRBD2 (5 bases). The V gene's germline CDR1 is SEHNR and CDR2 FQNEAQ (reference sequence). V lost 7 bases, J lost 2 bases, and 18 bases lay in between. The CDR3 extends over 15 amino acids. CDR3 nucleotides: TGTGCCAGCACGCCAAAATCAGCGGCTACCTACGAGCAGTACTTC. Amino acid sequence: CASTPKSAATYEQYF.

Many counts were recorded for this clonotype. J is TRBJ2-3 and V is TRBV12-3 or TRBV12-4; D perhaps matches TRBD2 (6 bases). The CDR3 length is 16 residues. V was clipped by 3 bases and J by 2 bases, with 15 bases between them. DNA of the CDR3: TGTGCCAGCAGTTTCCAAGGGCGGGGACTCACAGATACGCAGTATTTT. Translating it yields CASSFQGRGLTDTQYF.

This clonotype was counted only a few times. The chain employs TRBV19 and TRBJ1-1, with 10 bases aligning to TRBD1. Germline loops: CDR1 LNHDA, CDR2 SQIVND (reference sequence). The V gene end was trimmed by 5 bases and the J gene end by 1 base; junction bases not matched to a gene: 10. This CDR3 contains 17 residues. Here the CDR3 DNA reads TGTGCCAGTAGTGGCACGGACAGGGGGTTAGGGAACACTGAAGCTTTCTTT. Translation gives CASSGTDRGLGNTEAFF.

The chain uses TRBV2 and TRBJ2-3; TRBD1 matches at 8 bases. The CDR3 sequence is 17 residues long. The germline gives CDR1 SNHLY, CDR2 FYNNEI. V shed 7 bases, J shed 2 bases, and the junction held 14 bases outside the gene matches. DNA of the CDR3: TGTGCCAGCATCGAACGCTTGACAGGGGAGACCACAGATACGCAGTATTTT. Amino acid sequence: CASIERLTGETTDTQYF.

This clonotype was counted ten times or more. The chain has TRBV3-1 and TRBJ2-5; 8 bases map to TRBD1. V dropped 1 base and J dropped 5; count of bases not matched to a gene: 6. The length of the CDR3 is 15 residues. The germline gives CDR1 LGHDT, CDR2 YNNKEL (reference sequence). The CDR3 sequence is CASSQAKDRAETQYF. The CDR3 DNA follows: TGTGCCAGCAGCCAAGCCAAGGACAGGGCCGAGACCCAGTACTTC.

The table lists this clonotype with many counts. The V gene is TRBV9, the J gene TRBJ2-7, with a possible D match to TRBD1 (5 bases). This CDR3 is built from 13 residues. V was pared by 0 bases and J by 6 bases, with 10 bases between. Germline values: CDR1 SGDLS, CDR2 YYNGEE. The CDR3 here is CASSVEAGPEQYF. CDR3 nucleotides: TGTGCCAGCAGCGTAGAGGCAGGGCCCGAGCAGTACTTC.

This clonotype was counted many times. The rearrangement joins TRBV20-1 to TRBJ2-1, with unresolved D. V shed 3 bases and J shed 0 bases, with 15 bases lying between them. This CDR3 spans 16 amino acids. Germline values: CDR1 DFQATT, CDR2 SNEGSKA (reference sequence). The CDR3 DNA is TGCAGTGCTAGCATACGTAGCCGGAGCTCCTACAATGAGCAGTTCTTC. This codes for CSASIRSRSSYNEQFF.

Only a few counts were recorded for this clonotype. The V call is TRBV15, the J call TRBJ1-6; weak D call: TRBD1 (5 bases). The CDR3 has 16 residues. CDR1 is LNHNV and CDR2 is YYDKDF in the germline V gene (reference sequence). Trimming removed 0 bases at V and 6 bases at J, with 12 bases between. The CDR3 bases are TGTGCCACCAGCAGAGATCAATGGGGGGGTAATTCACCCCTCCACTTT. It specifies CATSRDQWGGNSPLHF.

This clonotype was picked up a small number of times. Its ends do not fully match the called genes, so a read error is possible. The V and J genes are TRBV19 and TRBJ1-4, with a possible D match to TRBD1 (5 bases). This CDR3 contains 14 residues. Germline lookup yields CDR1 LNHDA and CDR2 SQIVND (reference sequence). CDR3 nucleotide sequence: TGTGCCAGTAGTTGGGGCGCCGGAAATGGAAAACTGTTTTTT. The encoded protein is CASSWGAGNGKLFF. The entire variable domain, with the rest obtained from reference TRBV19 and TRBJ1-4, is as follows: DGGITQSPKYLFRKEGQNVTLSCEQNLNHDAMYWYRQDPGQGLRLIYYSQIVNDFQKGDIAEGYSVSREKKESFPLTVTSAQKNPTAFYLCASSWGAGNGKLFFGSGTQLSVL.

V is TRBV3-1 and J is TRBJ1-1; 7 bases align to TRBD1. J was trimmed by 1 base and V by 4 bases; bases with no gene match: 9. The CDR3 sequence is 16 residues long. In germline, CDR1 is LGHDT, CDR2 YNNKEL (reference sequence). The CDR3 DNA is TGTGCCAGCAGCCTATCGACAGGGACGGCGAACACTGAAGCTTTCTTT. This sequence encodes CASSLSTGTANTEAFF.

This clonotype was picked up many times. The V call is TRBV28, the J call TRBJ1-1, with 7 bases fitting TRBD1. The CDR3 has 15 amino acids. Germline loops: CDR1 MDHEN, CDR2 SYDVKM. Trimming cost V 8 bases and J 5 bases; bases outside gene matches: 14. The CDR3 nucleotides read TGTGCCAGCGAACCCGAGAAGGGGGCCGAGACTGAAGCTTTCTTT. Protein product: CASEPEKGAETEAFF.

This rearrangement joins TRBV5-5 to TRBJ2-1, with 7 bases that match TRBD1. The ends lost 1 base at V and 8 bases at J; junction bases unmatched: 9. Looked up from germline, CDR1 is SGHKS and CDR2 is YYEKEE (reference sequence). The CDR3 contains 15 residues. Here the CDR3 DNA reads TGTGCCAGCAGCTTGCCCGCAGGGGGTTGGGATGAGCAGTTCTTC. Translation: CASSLPAGGWDEQFF.

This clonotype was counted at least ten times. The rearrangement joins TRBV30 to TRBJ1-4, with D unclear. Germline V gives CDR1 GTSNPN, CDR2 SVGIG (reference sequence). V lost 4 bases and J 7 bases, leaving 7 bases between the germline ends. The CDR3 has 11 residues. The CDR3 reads CAWTKSEKLFF. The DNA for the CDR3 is TGTGCCTGGACCAAAAGTGAAAAACTGTTTTTT.

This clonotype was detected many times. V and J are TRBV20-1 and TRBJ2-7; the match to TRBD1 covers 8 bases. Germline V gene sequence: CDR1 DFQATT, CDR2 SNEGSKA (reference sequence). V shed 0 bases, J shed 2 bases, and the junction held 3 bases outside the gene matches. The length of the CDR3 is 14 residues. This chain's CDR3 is CSAREDRATYEQYF. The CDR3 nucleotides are TGCAGTGCTAGAGAGGACAGGGCCACCTACGAGCAGTACTTC.